This T cell receptor beta chain came from a study of CD4+ T cells in melanoma. Whole-study results and caveats: Diverse differentiation states were reported for melanoma neoantigen-specific CD4+ T cells. CD8+ T cell, macrophage and B cell function reportedly correlated with neoantigen-specific CD4+ T cells.

This clone was seen a handful of times. Its cognate antigen is unknown. The assay was immunoSEQ multiplex PCR, and TCRdb's table has in-frame clones only and misses some. The table shows under 8,000 clones, with about 65% occurring only once. CDR1 is SGHVS and CDR2 is FNYEAQ in the germline V gene. With 5 bases removed from V and 2 bases from J, the gap between germline ends came to 10 bases. The CDR3 spans 13 residues. The sequence came from a human donor with melanoma. This rearrangement joins TRBV7-6 to TRBJ2-7, with no clear D. Input material: cells from a culture (not recorded whether cultured in vitro). CDR3 sequence reads: CASSPPGTYEQYF. DNA for the CDR3: TGTGCCAGCAGCCCGCCTGGGACCTACGAGCAGTACTTC.